The 15 T cell receptor beta chains below all came from one sample that was sequenced in a study of CD8 T cells in Susac syndrome. When the RNA was reverse transcribed, random hexamers were used with an input of about 0.5 to 1 ug. TCRdb processed the immunoSEQ multiplex PCR reads anew with MiXCR; each CDR3 protein has one entry. The repertoire consists of 120,000 or so distinct CDR3 sequences, with 90% to 95% occurring once and the leading ten covering around 0.12%. Material for sequencing was CD4+ T cells from PBMCs. These TCRs come from a human donor in good health.

V and J are TRBV20-1 and TRBJ2-7, with 8 bases aligning to TRBD2. The CDR3 has 13 amino acids. CDR1 and CDR2 from the germline V gene are DFQATT and SNEGSKA (reference sequence). V shed 6 bases and J 1 base; nucleotides not matched to a gene: 5. CDR3 in DNA: TGCAGTGCGCTTCGGGGGGGGTCCTACGAGCAGTACTTC. Its protein is CSALRGGSYEQYF.

The CDR3 bases are TGCAGCGTTGCGCAGCGGGCAGCCTACGAGCAGTACTTC. This translates into CSVAQRAAYEQYF. The J gene is TRBJ2-7, the V gene TRBV29-1; D possibly corresponds to TRBD2 (6 bases). Between the trimmed V and J ends, which lost 4 bases and 2 bases, there was a span of 12 bases. The CDR3 contains 13 residues. CDR1 is SQVTM and CDR2 is ANQGSEA in the germline V gene.

Only one count was recorded for this clonotype. The chain employs TRBV7-2 and TRBJ2-3; maybe TRBD1 (6 bases). Looked up from germline, CDR1 is SGHTA and CDR2 is FQGNSA. V was trimmed by 5 bases and J by 0 bases, leaving 12 bases between them. There are 15 residues in the CDR3. Here the CDR3 reads CASSLRGPSTDTQYF. CDR3 DNA: TGTGCCAGCAGCCTCAGGGGTCCTAGCACAGATACGCAGTATTTT.

The rearrangement joins TRBV20-1 to TRBJ1-3; tentatively, D is TRBD1 (5 bases). With 5 bases removed from V and 2 bases from J, the gap between germline ends came to 13 bases. This CDR3 region has 14 residues. From germline, CDR1 is DFQATT and CDR2 SNEGSKA (reference sequence). CDR3 in amino acids: CSARPWGAGNTIYF. The CDR3 region has the DNA TGCAGTGCTCGCCCGTGGGGGGCTGGAAACACCATATATTTT.

This clonotype was found once. V is TRBV27 and J is TRBJ1-2; 11 bases are a match to TRBD1. Unmatched junction bases numbered 3, after V lost 4 bases and J lost 5 bases. Germline CDR1 is MNHEY and CDR2 is SMNVEV (reference sequence). This CDR3 is built from 14 residues. The CDR3 nucleotides read TGTGCCAGCAGTTCGGACAGGGGGCTGTATGGCTACACCTTC. Its protein product is CASSSDRGLYGYTF.

The V call is TRBV29-1, the J call TRBJ2-5; maybe TRBD1 (6 bases). This CDR3 has 12 residues. The germline gives CDR1 SQVTM, CDR2 ANQGSEA. Trimming stripped 7 bases from V and 5 bases from J, with 14 bases between. The CDR3 region is CSASKGVETQYF. The CDR3, as DNA: TGCAGCGCATCGAAGGGGGTTGAGACCCAGTACTTC.

The chain's CDR3 is CAIKSGRVTDEQYF. Written as DNA, the CDR3 is TGTGCCATCAAGTCGGGAAGGGTTACGGACGAGCAGTACTTC. This chain connects TRBV10-3 to TRBJ2-7; D may be TRBD2 (5 bases). The CDR3 sequence is 14 residues long. Germline-derived CDR1 and CDR2 are ENHRY and SYGVKD. The V gene lost 7 bases and the J gene lost 5 bases, with 18 bases spanning the gap.

This chain joins TRBV12-3 or TRBV12-4 and TRBJ1-2; D might be TRBD1 (5 bases). V lost 6 bases to trimming and J lost 5 bases, with 19 bases between them. CDR3 size: 15 residues. DNA of the CDR3: TGTGCCAGCAGGGCAGGGAATCAAGTACAGTATGGCTACACCTTC. Residues: CASRAGNQVQYGYTF.

This clonotype was found once. The gene calls are TRBV18 and TRBJ1-1; possibly TRBD1 for D (5 bases). CDR1 is KGHSH and CDR2 is LQKENI in the germline V gene. This CDR3 contains 14 residues. Trimming stripped 6 bases from V and 1 base from J, with 12 bases between. The CDR3 sequence: CASSRGPGNTEAFF. In nucleotides, the CDR3 is TGTGCCAGCTCCCGGGGACCGGGGAACACTGAAGCTTTCTTT.

The rearrangement links TRBV12-3 or TRBV12-4 to TRBJ2-5; 7 bases are shared with TRBD2. Trimming at V came to 5 bases and at J to 7 bases, leaving 13 bases not matched to a gene. This CDR3 is 15 amino acids long. Here the CDR3 reads CASSLGPLGGGTQYF. The CDR3 bases are TGTGCCAGCAGTCTCGGACCCCTTGGGGGGGGGACCCAGTACTTC.

The V gene is TRBV25-1, the J gene TRBJ2-7; D gene ambiguous. The V gene's germline CDR1 is MGHDK and CDR2 SYGVNS. The V gene lost 4 bases and the J gene lost 2 bases, with 3 bases spanning the gap. The CDR3 sequence is 11 residues long. The CDR3 protein is CASSAAYEQYF. Written as DNA, the CDR3 is TGTGCCAGCAGTGCGGCCTACGAGCAGTACTTC.

The rearrangement joins TRBV5-1 to TRBJ2-7; TRBD1 matches 7 bases. V trimming: 0 bases; J trimming: 3 bases; junction bases outside the gene matches: 6. This CDR3 spans 15 amino acids. The germline V gene encodes CDR1 SGHRS and CDR2 YFSETQ. The CDR3 nucleotides read TGCGCCAGCAGCTTGGCCGGGACAGTTAACTACGAGCAGTACTTC. Its protein product is CASSLAGTVNYEQYF.

The V call is TRBV3-1, the J call TRBJ2-5; D is uncertain. V was trimmed by 1 base and J by 1 base, leaving 10 bases between them. The CDR3 has 15 residues. The V gene's germline CDR1 is LGHDT and CDR2 YNNKEL (reference sequence). CDR3 residues: CASSQGIGIQETQYF. CDR3 nucleotides: TGTGCCAGCAGCCAAGGAATAGGGATCCAAGAGACCCAGTACTTC.

V usage is TRBV23-1 and J usage is TRBJ2-5; D is undetermined. TRBV23-1 is an ORF for which the function is uncertain. This CDR3 comprises 14 residues. With 3 bases removed from V and 5 bases from J, the gap between germline ends came to 13 bases. The CDR3 reads CASSHRSIPETQYF. The CDR3 DNA reads TGCGCCAGCAGTCACAGGTCGATCCCGGAGACCCAGTACTTC.

This clonotype occurred a few times. The rearrangement uses TRBV29-1 and TRBJ2-5; maybe TRBD1 (6 bases). The V gene's germline CDR1 is SQVTM and CDR2 ANQGSEA. Trimming took off 4 bases at V and 7 bases at J, with 19 bases between the two ends. The length of the CDR3 is 14 residues. Here the CDR3 reads CSVGGQGIGGTQYF. CDR3 sequence (DNA): TGCAGCGTTGGCGGGCAGGGAATAGGGGGGACCCAGTACTTC.